These 8 T cell receptor beta chains were all obtained from the same sample, sequenced in a study of radiation and T cells in renal cell carcinoma. Time point given: blood 2 weeks post-SBRT. Described treatment: 15 Gy SBRT to primary tumor, nephrectomy 4 weeks later. Clones were sequenced by immunoSEQ multiplex PCR, and TCRdb holds only the in-frame ones, with some missing. This table holds roughly 120,000 clones, about 81% found once. The source material was blood, sampled from a patient whose treatment included radiotherapy and nephrectomy. The receptors stem from a woman aged 60-75 years with renal cell carcinoma.

The J gene is TRBJ2-7, the V gene TRBV6-1, with a weak D call TRBD1 (5 bases). Trimming pared 6 bases from V and 2 bases from J, leaving 14 bases between. The CDR3 has 14 amino acids. Germline CDR1 and CDR2: MNHNS and SASEGT. The CDR3 region has the DNA TGTGCCAGCAGAGACAGTCTGGTAGCCTACGAGCAGTACTTC. Protein: CASRDSLVAYEQYF.

Written as DNA, the CDR3 is TGTGCCAGTAGTTGGGGCAGGGATAACACTGAAGCTTTCTTT. Residues: CASSWGRDNTEAFF. The chain couples TRBV19 to TRBJ1-1, with D possibly being TRBD1 (5 bases). This CDR3 comprises 14 residues. V lost 5 bases, J lost 2 bases, and 12 bases lay in between. Per the germline V gene, CDR1 is LNHDA and CDR2 is SQIVND (reference sequence).

The chain recombines TRBV29-1 with TRBJ2-5; the D gene is possibly TRBD1 (5 bases). V dropped 6 bases and J dropped 2 bases, with 10 bases sitting between them. Looked up from germline, CDR1 is SQVTM and CDR2 is ANQGSEA. This CDR3 spans 12 amino acids. CDR3 bases: TGCAGCGTAGGACACCTACAAGAGACCCAGTACTTC. This translates into CSVGHLQETQYF. The entire variable domain, with the rest obtained from reference TRBV29-1 and TRBJ2-5, is as follows: SAVISQKPSRDICQRGTSLTIQCQVDSQVTMMFWYRQQPGQSLTLIATANQGSEATYESGFVIDKFPISRPNLTFSTLTVSNMSPEDSSIYLCSVGHLQETQYFGPGTRLLVL.

A single count supports this clone. This chain joins TRBV19 and TRBJ2-3; TRBD2 aligns across 10 bases. V was pared by 6 bases and J by 4 bases, with 16 bases of the junction left unmatched. The CDR3 sequence is 18 residues long. Germline lookup yields CDR1 LNHDA and CDR2 SQIVND (reference sequence). The CDR3 is CASRSGRASLAGADTQYF. The CDR3 DNA sequence: TGTGCCAGTAGGTCGGGTCGGGCTAGTCTAGCGGGAGCAGATACGCAGTATTTT.

This rearrangement joins TRBV29-1 to TRBJ2-7; perhaps D is TRBD1 or TRBD2 (5 bases each). The CDR3 extends over 14 amino acids. Trimming shortened V by 6 bases and J by 5 bases, and 20 bases separated the two germline ends. CDR1 and CDR2 from the germline V gene are SQVTM and ANQGSEA. CDR3 sequence reads: CSVLGASAGDEQYF. CDR3 in DNA: TGCAGCGTCCTCGGGGCTTCGGCCGGGGACGAGCAGTACTTC.

V and J are TRBV10-1 and TRBJ2-7; tentatively, D is TRBD1 or TRBD2 (5 bases each). V was pared by 0 bases and J by 0 bases, with 9 bases between. The germline gives CDR1 WNHNN, CDR2 SYGVQD (reference sequence). This CDR3 comprises 15 residues. The CDR3 region has the DNA TGCGCCAGCAGTGAGTCGGGGGATAGCTCCTACGAGCAGTACTTC. Translated, it gives CASSESGDSSYEQYF.

The rearrangement joins TRBV5-1 to TRBJ1-5, with a possible D match to TRBD1 (5 bases). The CDR3 spans 15 residues. With 0 bases removed from V and 4 bases from J, the gap between germline ends came to 11 bases. Germline V lookup: CDR1 SGHRS, CDR2 YFSETQ. CDR3 loop: CASSLGGAPNQPQHF. CDR3 sequence (DNA): TGCGCCAGCAGCTTGGGAGGGGCCCCGAATCAGCCCCAGCATTTT.

The gene calls are TRBV27 and TRBJ2-7; D call uncertain. V was cut by 5 bases and J by 3 bases, with 14 bases left in between. Looked up from germline, CDR1 is MNHEY and CDR2 is SMNVEV (reference sequence). CDR3 size: 14 residues. CDR3 region: CASSLAVGYYEQYF. For the CDR3, the DNA is TGTGCCAGCAGTCTGGCGGTGGGCTACTACGAGCAGTACTTC.